Listed below are T cell receptor beta chains from one sample, sequenced in a study of T-cell reconstitution after alpha-beta-depleted transplantation in children. Each CDR3 protein is one row after TCRdb ran MiXCR on the PCR reads. Seen here are more than 550,000 distinct CDR3 sequences, about 10% observed once, and the top ten hold 4% to 5%. Sequenced here: PBMCs from the stem cell graft donor, sampled from the stem cell graft. The receptors derive from a human donor who donated a stem cell graft to a child with acute myeloid leukemia. Both conserved end residues are part of each CDR3. Fields, in order: clone size, D gene, J gene, V gene, CDR3 protein, CDR3 DNA. D genes are given only for firm matches. Clone sizes are given selectively: once, few, many, or a class where the clone is expanded.

abundance: .; d_gene: TRBD2; j_gene: TRBJ2-7; v_gene: TRBV15; CDR3aa: CATSSGLGSKYEQYF; CDR3nt: TGTGCCACCAGCAGCGGACTAGGATCAAAATACGAGCAGTACTTC
abundance: .; d_gene: TRBD2; j_gene: TRBJ2-1; v_gene: TRBV29-1; CDR3aa: CSVEGGLAGQNNEQFF; CDR3nt: TGCAGCGTTGAAGGAGGACTAGCGGGTCAGAACAATGAGCAGTTCTTC
abundance: many; d_gene: TRBD1; j_gene: TRBJ1-4; v_gene: TRBV5-1; CDR3aa: CASSLKTGFNEKLFF; CDR3nt: TGCGCCAGCAGCTTGAAGACAGGGTTTAATGAAAAACTGTTTTTT
abundance: few; d_gene: TRBD2; j_gene: TRBJ2-5; v_gene: TRBV24-1; CDR3aa: CATSDAGTSGVGF; CDR3nt: TGTGCCACCAGTGATGCCGGGACTAGCGGGGTGGGGTTC
abundance: few; d_gene: .; j_gene: TRBJ2-5; v_gene: TRBV18; CDR3aa: CASSPMTGFQETQYF; CDR3nt: TGTGCCAGCTCACCAATGACCGGGTTCCAAGAGACCCAGTACTTC
abundance: .; d_gene: TRBD1; j_gene: TRBJ2-3; v_gene: TRBV9; CDR3aa: CASSPQGTGSDTQYF; CDR3nt: TGTGCCAGCAGCCCCCAAGGGACAGGGTCAGATACGCAGTATTTT
abundance: few; d_gene: TRBD1; j_gene: TRBJ1-2; v_gene: TRBV12-3/TRBV12-4; CDR3aa: CASSPRAGGGGFGSGYTF; CDR3nt: TGTGCCAGCAGTCCCCGGGCAGGGGGTGGGGGCTTTGGGTCCGGCTACACCTTC
abundance: many; d_gene: .; j_gene: TRBJ1-2; v_gene: TRBV20-1; CDR3aa: CSARSGADLYGYTF; CDR3nt: TGCAGTGCTAGATCAGGGGCCGATCTCTATGGCTACACCTTC
abundance: few; d_gene: TRBD2; j_gene: TRBJ2-7; v_gene: TRBV27; CDR3aa: CASSFNIAGDQEYEQYF; CDR3nt: TGTGCCAGCAGTTTCAACATAGCGGGAGATCAAGAATACGAGCAGTACTTC
abundance: .; d_gene: .; j_gene: TRBJ2-7; v_gene: TRBV27; CDR3aa: CASHHADSYEQYF; CDR3nt: TGTGCCAGCCACCACGCGGACAGCTACGAGCAGTACTTC
abundance: few; d_gene: .; j_gene: TRBJ2-2; v_gene: TRBV7-9; CDR3aa: CASSLTPSQNTGELFF; CDR3nt: TGTGCCAGCAGCTTAACGCCTTCCCAGAACACCGGGGAGCTGTTTTTT
abundance: few; d_gene: .; j_gene: TRBJ2-1; v_gene: TRBV6-2/TRBV6-3; CDR3aa: CASSRGRSYNEQFF; CDR3nt: TGTGCCAGCAGCCGGGGCCGCTCCTACAATGAGCAGTTCTTC
abundance: few; d_gene: .; j_gene: TRBJ1-5; v_gene: TRBV20-1; CDR3aa: CSAREGAGYSNQPQHF; CDR3nt: TGCAGTGCTAGAGAGGGGGCAGGGTATAGCAATCAGCCCCAGCATTTT
abundance: many; d_gene: TRBD1; j_gene: TRBJ2-7; v_gene: TRBV29-1; CDR3aa: CSVPGQSYEQYF; CDR3nt: TGCAGCGTCCCGGGACAGTCCTACGAGCAGTACTTC
abundance: few; d_gene: .; j_gene: TRBJ2-7; v_gene: TRBV6-5; CDR3aa: CASKRFGGEQYF; CDR3nt: TGTGCCAGCAAGAGGTTCGGAGGCGAGCAGTACTTC
abundance: many; d_gene: .; j_gene: TRBJ1-1; v_gene: TRBV10-3; CDR3aa: CAISWEGSTEAFF; CDR3nt: TGTGCCATCAGCTGGGAGGGTAGCACTGAAGCTTTCTTT
abundance: many; d_gene: TRBD2; j_gene: TRBJ2-3; v_gene: TRBV11-2; CDR3aa: CASSSGVGGEADTQYF; CDR3nt: TGTGCCAGCAGCTCAGGAGTGGGAGGGGAAGCAGATACGCAGTATTTT
abundance: many; d_gene: TRBD2; j_gene: TRBJ2-1; v_gene: TRBV20-1; CDR3aa: CSAPKGLAAGLVDYNEQFF; CDR3nt: TGCAGTGCCCCAAAGGGACTAGCGGCAGGACTAGTGGACTACAATGAGCAGTTCTTC
abundance: .; d_gene: .; j_gene: TRBJ2-7; v_gene: TRBV9; CDR3aa: CASSAGLQAYEQYF; CDR3nt: TGTGCCAGCAGTGCGGGCCTTCAAGCCTACGAGCAGTACTTC
abundance: .; d_gene: .; j_gene: TRBJ2-5; v_gene: TRBV3-1; CDR3aa: CASSPTGFRAAGETQYF; CDR3nt: TGTGCCAGCAGCCCGACGGGTTTTCGAGCGGCGGGGGAGACCCAGTACTTC
abundance: few; d_gene: TRBD2; j_gene: TRBJ2-3; v_gene: TRBV6-5; CDR3aa: CASSYHSGGTDTQYF; CDR3nt: TGTGCCAGCAGTTACCATAGCGGGGGCACAGATACGCAGTATTTT
abundance: .; d_gene: .; j_gene: TRBJ2-4; v_gene: TRBV6-1; CDR3aa: CASSPVTGHREIQYF; CDR3nt: TGTGCCAGCAGTCCCGTGACGGGACACCGAGAGATTCAGTACTTC
abundance: .; d_gene: TRBD1; j_gene: TRBJ1-2; v_gene: TRBV10-3; CDR3aa: CAISESGQGSSFAGYTF; CDR3nt: TGTGCCATCAGTGAGTCGGGACAGGGCTCCTCCTTCGCTGGCTACACCTTC
abundance: .; d_gene: TRBD1; j_gene: TRBJ1-2; v_gene: TRBV25-1; CDR3aa: CASISKRTGNYGYTF; CDR3nt: TGTGCCAGCATTTCGAAAAGGACAGGGAACTATGGCTACACCTTC
abundance: .; d_gene: .; j_gene: TRBJ1-3; v_gene: TRBV20-1; CDR3aa: CSARWDAGNTIYF; CDR3nt: TGCAGTGCTAGATGGGACGCAGGAAACACCATATATTTT
abundance: few; d_gene: .; j_gene: TRBJ2-3; v_gene: TRBV7-9; CDR3aa: CASSPGWADTQYF; CDR3nt: TGTGCCAGCAGCCCAGGCTGGGCGGATACGCAGTATTTT
abundance: many; d_gene: .; j_gene: TRBJ1-1; v_gene: TRBV10-3; CDR3aa: CAIGRLDGEAFF; CDR3nt: TGTGCCATCGGGAGACTAGACGGTGAAGCTTTCTTT
abundance: few; d_gene: TRBD1; j_gene: TRBJ2-5; v_gene: TRBV7-2; CDR3aa: CASSLAGTGGQETQYF; CDR3nt: TGTGCCAGCAGCTTAGCCGGGACAGGGGGCCAAGAGACCCAGTACTTC
abundance: .; d_gene: TRBD2; j_gene: TRBJ2-2; v_gene: TRBV4-3; CDR3aa: CASSQVTSGRAVGGELFF; CDR3nt: TGCGCCAGCAGCCAAGTCACTAGCGGGAGGGCCGTCGGCGGGGAGCTGTTTTTT
abundance: few; d_gene: TRBD1; j_gene: TRBJ1-3; v_gene: TRBV6-1; CDR3aa: CASSAGTALSSGNTIYF; CDR3nt: TGTGCCAGCAGCGCCGGGACAGCCTTATCCTCTGGAAACACCATATATTTT
abundance: .; d_gene: .; j_gene: TRBJ2-7; v_gene: TRBV7-2; CDR3aa: CASSPVPSRDQQYF; CDR3nt: TGTGCCAGCAGCCCCGTCCCCTCTAGGGACCAGCAGTACTTC
abundance: .; d_gene: .; j_gene: TRBJ2-7; v_gene: TRBV7-2; CDR3aa: CASSLNGGREYEQYF; CDR3nt: TGTGCCAGCAGCTTAAACGGGGGAAGAGAGTACGAGCAGTACTTC
abundance: many; d_gene: .; j_gene: TRBJ2-5; v_gene: TRBV5-1; CDR3aa: CASSWGTRQETQYF; CDR3nt: TGCGCCAGCAGCTGGGGGACGCGACAAGAGACCCAGTACTTC
abundance: few; d_gene: .; j_gene: TRBJ2-1; v_gene: TRBV27; CDR3aa: CASSFRDNNEQFF; CDR3nt: TGTGCCAGCAGTTTCCGCGACAACAATGAGCAGTTCTTC
abundance: few; d_gene: TRBD1; j_gene: TRBJ2-7; v_gene: TRBV2; CDR3aa: CASRSGTGLYEQYF; CDR3nt: TGTGCCAGCAGGTCCGGGACAGGGCTATACGAGCAGTACTTC
abundance: .; d_gene: .; j_gene: TRBJ2-3; v_gene: TRBV2; CDR3aa: CASSVGTGTFF; CDR3nt: .
abundance: many; d_gene: TRBD2; j_gene: TRBJ2-1; v_gene: TRBV4-2; CDR3aa: CASSQTSGSRRYEQFF; CDR3nt: TGTGCCAGCAGCCAAACTAGCGGGAGTAGGAGATATGAGCAGTTCTTC
abundance: many; d_gene: .; j_gene: TRBJ2-1; v_gene: TRBV11-2; CDR3aa: CASSSDYTEQFF; CDR3nt: TGTGCCAGCAGCTCCGACTATACCGAGCAGTTCTTC
abundance: .; d_gene: TRBD2; j_gene: TRBJ2-1; v_gene: TRBV20-1; CDR3aa: CSARTLAGEWGNEQFF; CDR3nt: TGCAGTGCTAGAACTCTAGCGGGAGAGTGGGGCAATGAGCAGTTCTTC
abundance: .; d_gene: .; j_gene: TRBJ1-2; v_gene: TRBV28; CDR3aa: CASSTGTENYGYTF; CDR3nt: TGTGCCAGCAGTACCGGGACCGAAAACTATGGCTACACCTTC
abundance: .; d_gene: TRBD2; j_gene: TRBJ2-3; v_gene: TRBV11-1; CDR3aa: CASRPGVLAGGRTDTQYF; CDR3nt: TGTGCCAGCAGGCCTGGGGTGCTAGCGGGAGGGCGCACAGATACGCAGTATTTT
abundance: once; d_gene: .; j_gene: TRBJ2-1; v_gene: TRBV9; CDR3aa: CASSPLSGAPYNEQFF; CDR3nt: TGTGCCAGCAGCCCCCTCTCAGGGGCGCCCTACAATGAGCAGTTCTTC
abundance: few; d_gene: TRBD2; j_gene: TRBJ2-3; v_gene: TRBV28; CDR3aa: CASSTAAGASTDTQYF; CDR3nt: TGTGCCAGCAGCACCGCAGCGGGAGCTTCCACAGATACGCAGTATTTT
abundance: .; d_gene: TRBD2; j_gene: TRBJ2-7; v_gene: TRBV3-1; CDR3aa: CASSQITSGWYEQYF; CDR3nt: TGTGCCAGCAGCCAAATAACTAGCGGGTGGTACGAGCAGTACTTC
abundance: many; d_gene: .; j_gene: TRBJ2-5; v_gene: TRBV10-3; CDR3aa: CAISEAQGETQYF; CDR3nt: TGTGCCATCAGTGAGGCACAGGGAGAGACCCAGTACTTC
abundance: few; d_gene: .; j_gene: TRBJ2-3; v_gene: TRBV4-3; CDR3aa: CASSQDWGNPDTQYF; CDR3nt: TGCGCCAGCAGCCAAGATTGGGGGAATCCAGATACGCAGTATTTT
abundance: few; d_gene: .; j_gene: TRBJ2-3; v_gene: TRBV11-2; CDR3aa: CASSLYPASTDTQYF; CDR3nt: TGTGCCAGCAGCTTATACCCGGCTAGCACAGATACGCAGTATTTT
abundance: few; d_gene: TRBD2; j_gene: TRBJ2-1; v_gene: TRBV4-1; CDR3aa: CASSQGAGSNEQFF; CDR3nt: TGCGCCAGCAGCCAAGGAGCGGGGTCGAATGAGCAGTTCTTC
abundance: few; d_gene: TRBD1; j_gene: TRBJ2-1; v_gene: TRBV7-8; CDR3aa: CASSSNPGTAANEQFF; CDR3nt: TGTGCCAGCAGCTCGAACCCCGGGACAGCTGCCAATGAGCAGTTCTTC
abundance: many; d_gene: TRBD1; j_gene: TRBJ2-1; v_gene: TRBV27; CDR3aa: CASSSGTGIEQFF; CDR3nt: TGTGCCAGCAGTAGCGGGACAGGGATTGAGCAGTTCTTC
abundance: few; d_gene: TRBD2; j_gene: TRBJ2-3; v_gene: TRBV24-1; CDR3aa: CATSDPSGDGGTQYF; CDR3nt: TGTGCCACCAGTGACCCCAGCGGGGACGGCGGTACGCAGTATTTT
abundance: few; d_gene: TRBD1; j_gene: TRBJ2-3; v_gene: TRBV20-1; CDR3aa: CSAPDRGRLTDTQYF; CDR3nt: TGCAGTGCCCCGGACAGGGGGCGGTTGACAGATACGCAGTATTTT